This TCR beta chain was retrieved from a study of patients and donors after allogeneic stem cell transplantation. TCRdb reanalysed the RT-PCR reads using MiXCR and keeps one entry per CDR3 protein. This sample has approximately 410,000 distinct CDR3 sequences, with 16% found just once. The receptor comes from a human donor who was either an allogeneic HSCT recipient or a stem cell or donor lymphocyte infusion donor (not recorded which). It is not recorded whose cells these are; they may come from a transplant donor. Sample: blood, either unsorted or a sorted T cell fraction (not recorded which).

DNA for the CDR3: TGTGCCAGCAGCAGGGACCTTTCCTCTGGAAACACCATATATTTT. Translating it yields CASSRDLSSGNTIYF. V gene TRBV3-1 combines with J gene TRBJ1-3, with D possibly being TRBD1 (5 bases). The CDR3 runs 15 residues. With 5 bases removed from V and 0 bases from J, the gap between germline ends came to 11 bases. CDR1 and CDR2 from the germline V gene are LGHDT and YNNKEL (reference sequence). Full variable domain (outside the CDR3, taken from reference TRBV3-1 and TRBJ1-3): DTAVSQTPKYLVTQMGNDKSIKCEQNLGHDTMYWYKQDSKKFLKIMFSYNNKELIINETVPNRFSPKSPDKAHLNLHINSLELGDSAVYFCASSRDLSSGNTIYFGEGSWLTVV.